The next 25 T cell receptor beta chains were all read from a single sample in a study of HIV-infected patients and healthy controls. TCRdb re-called the 5' RACE reads with MiXCR, one entry per CDR3 protein. The data hold more than 60,000 distinct CDR3 sequences, with about 19% observed a single time. Sequenced material: CD4+ T cells from blood. Receptors were obtained from a human donor in good health.

The chain uses TRBV7-8 and TRBJ2-3, with D unclear. The V end lost 0 bases, the J end lost 7 bases, and 11 bases lay between the germline ends. Germline V CDR1 and CDR2: SGHVS, FQNEAQ. The CDR3 is 14 residues long. CDR3 nucleotide sequence: TGTGCCAGCAGCTTAGCATTTCGGACGTATACGCAGTATTTT. It specifies CASSLAFRTYTQYF.

This clonotype was seen ten or more times. The chain carries TRBV10-3 and TRBJ2-7, with TRBD1 matching over 7 bases. V was pared by 2 bases and J by 0 bases, with 1 base of the junction left unmatched. The CDR3 is made up of 14 amino acids. Germline V gives CDR1 ENHRY, CDR2 SYGVKD. The CDR3 here is CAISENRGSYEQYF. CDR3 nucleotide sequence: TGTGCCATCAGTGAGAACAGGGGCTCCTACGAGCAGTACTTC.

This chain connects TRBV2 to TRBJ2-2, with 7 bases matching TRBD2. The CDR3 sequence is 17 residues long. V was pared by 6 bases and J by 4 bases, with 14 bases of the junction left unmatched. From germline, CDR1 is SNHLY and CDR2 FYNNEI. Written as DNA, the CDR3 is TGTGCCAGCAGGATGCCCAACGGGCGGGGGTCCACCGGGGAGCTGTTTTTT. Its translation is CASRMPNGRGSTGELFF.

This sequence joins TRBV30 and TRBJ1-2; D may be TRBD1 (5 bases). The germline gives CDR1 GTSNPN, CDR2 SVGIG (reference sequence). V gave up 6 bases and J gave up 7 bases, with 15 bases separating them. This CDR3 region has 12 residues. The CDR3 sequence: CACTGGFSGYTF. CDR3 DNA sequence: TGTGCCTGTACAGGAGGTTTCTCTGGCTACACCTTC.

V usage is TRBV7-9 and J usage is TRBJ1-1; tentatively, D is TRBD1 (6 bases). Trimming took off 1 base at V and 7 bases at J, with 22 bases between the two ends. This CDR3 region has 17 residues. Germline V CDR1 and CDR2: SEHNR, FQNEAQ (reference sequence). The CDR3 coding sequence is TGTGCCAGCAGCTTAGTTTCCGGGAACACAGGGATTGGTGAAGCTTTCTTT. This translates into CASSLVSGNTGIGEAFF.

The sample holds a few counts of this clonotype. The chain employs TRBV10-1 and TRBJ2-4; D perhaps matches TRBD1 (6 bases). CDR1 and CDR2 (germline): WNHNN, SYGVQD (reference sequence). The CDR3 runs to 15 residues. The V end was cut by 4 bases, the J end by 1 base, with 11 bases between. CDR3 protein: CASSVGARAKNIQYF. CDR3 nucleotide sequence: TGCGCCAGCAGTGTGGGGGCAAGGGCCAAAAACATTCAGTACTTC.

This clonotype was detected many times. The CDR3 spells CASSYLTGDNSPLHF. In DNA, the CDR3 is TGTGCCAGCAGTTACTTGACAGGGGATAATTCACCCCTCCACTTT. This chain links TRBV6-6 with TRBJ1-6; 8 nucleotides line up with TRBD1. CDR1 is MNHNY and CDR2 is SVGAGI in the germline V gene (reference sequence). There are 15 residues in the CDR3. With 1 base clipped from V and 5 bases from J, the junction kept 1 base outside the gene matches.

This clonotype was counted only a few times. The chain uses TRBV18 and TRBJ1-1; tentatively, D is TRBD1 (5 bases). CDR1 KGHSH and CDR2 LQKENI come from the germline V gene. This CDR3 has 15 residues. V lost 6 bases and J 5 bases, leaving 19 bases between the germline ends. CDR3 bases: TGTGCCAGCTCCCTAGGCGGCGGGGGAGAAACTGAAGCTTTCTTT. Protein product: CASSLGGGGETEAFF.

The chain employs TRBV28 and TRBJ1-2; possibly TRBD1 for D (5 bases). The V gene's germline CDR1 is MDHEN and CDR2 SYDVKM. V was shortened by 6 bases and J by 0 bases, with 17 bases between the two germline ends. The CDR3 covers 16 residues. CDR3 protein: CASSTLGGGPNYGYTF. The CDR3 coding sequence is TGTGCCAGCAGCACGCTCGGGGGTGGACCTAACTATGGCTACACCTTC.

This clonotype was observed many times. The chain carries TRBV6-2 or TRBV6-3 and TRBJ1-6; possibly TRBD1 for D (6 bases). CDR3 length: 14 residues. Trimming pared 6 bases from V and 5 bases from J, leaving 11 bases between. CDR1 is MNHEY and CDR2 is SVGEGT in the germline V gene. The CDR3 bases are TGTGCCAGCAGCCGACAGGACAATAATTCACCCCTCCACTTT. This gives the protein CASSRQDNNSPLHF.

This clonotype was picked up a small number of times. The chain is built from TRBV4-1 and TRBJ2-4; TRBD1 matches 7 bases. Germline V lookup: CDR1 MGHRA, CDR2 YSYEKL. The V gene end was trimmed by 2 bases and the J gene end by 1 base; junction bases not matched to a gene: 5. The CDR3 has 16 residues. CDR3 bases: TGCGCCAGCAGCCAACCAGACAGGGCGGCCAAAAACATTCAGTACTTC. Protein: CASSQPDRAAKNIQYF.

This chain joins TRBV7-2 and TRBJ2-3, with D unclear. The CDR3 covers 13 residues. In germline, CDR1 is SGHTA, CDR2 FQGNSA. The V end lost 2 bases, the J end lost 6 bases, and 9 bases lay between the germline ends. The CDR3 DNA reads TGTGCCAGCAGCTTACGCGCCTCGGATACGCAGTATTTT. Protein sequence: CASSLRASDTQYF.

The V and J genes are TRBV5-5 and TRBJ2-3, with D possibly TRBD2 on 6 matching bases. Germline CDR1 reads SGHKS; CDR2 reads YYEKEE (reference sequence). The V and J ends lost 1 base and 2 bases respectively, with 11 bases between them. The CDR3 has 15 residues. CDR3 coding DNA: TGTGCCAGCAGCTTGTCAGGGAGGCTCACAGATACGCAGTATTTT. This gives the protein CASSLSGRLTDTQYF.

This clonotype was observed a few times. This rearrangement joins TRBV7-3 to TRBJ1-1; D unclear. The ends were cut back, 5 bases at V and 8 bases at J, with 9 bases in the middle. The germline V gene has CDR1 SGHTA and CDR2 FQGTGA. The CDR3 is 11 amino acids. The CDR3 here is CASSVRREAFF. The CDR3 bases are TGTGCCAGCAGCGTTCGACGGGAAGCTTTCTTT.

This sequence joins TRBV5-1 and TRBJ1-4; perhaps TRBD1 as D (6 bases). The germline gives CDR1 SGHRS, CDR2 YFSETQ. The ends were cut back, 0 bases at V and 7 bases at J, with 13 bases in the middle. The CDR3 contains 15 residues. In DNA, the CDR3 is TGCGCCAGCAGCTTGGCCACGGGGGCAGGTGAAAAACTGTTTTTT. Residues: CASSLATGAGEKLFF.

Comments on this clonotype: The germline gene is not matched at one end of the junction; a read error may be the cause. V usage is TRBV5-4 and J usage is TRBJ2-7; 7 bases match TRBD1. CDR1 is SGHNT and CDR2 is YYREEE in the germline V gene (reference sequence). This CDR3 is 13 amino acids long. CDR3 loop: CASSLDRIYEQYF. DNA for the CDR3: TGTGCCAGCAGTTTGGACAGGATCTACGAGCAGTACTTC. The entire variable domain, with the rest obtained from reference TRBV5-4 and TRBJ2-7, is as follows: ETGVTQSPTHLIKTRGQQVTLRCSSQSGHNTVSWYQQALGQGPQFIFQYYREEENGRGNFPPRFSGLQFPNYSSELNVNALELDDSALYLCASSLDRIYEQYFGPGTRLTVT.

This clonotype was seen more than once but under ten times. This chain connects TRBV6-2 or TRBV6-3 to TRBJ1-5; D perhaps matches TRBD1 (5 bases). CDR3 size: 14 residues. V was cut by 2 bases and J by 0 bases, with 5 bases left in between. Germline CDR1 reads MNHEY; CDR2 reads SVGEGT. CDR3 sequence (DNA): TGTGCCAGCAGTTACGGGGGTAGCAATCAGCCCCAGCATTTT. Its protein product is CASSYGGSNQPQHF.

The V and J genes are TRBV12-3 or TRBV12-4 and TRBJ1-6; D might be TRBD1 (5 bases). V was cut by 6 bases and J by 9 bases, with 18 bases left in between. CDR3 length: 15 residues. CDR3 amino acids: CASRYSQGSSSPLHF. As DNA, the CDR3 is TGTGCCAGCAGATACTCCCAGGGTAGTAGTTCACCCCTCCACTTT.

This clonotype was observed many times. The V call is TRBV9, the J call TRBJ1-1; no clear D gene. The V end was cut by 0 bases, the J end by 5 bases, with 17 bases between. CDR1 is SGDLS and CDR2 is YYNGEE in the germline V gene. The CDR3 length is 16 residues. The CDR3 spells CASSVDGGGGGTEAFF. In DNA, the CDR3 is TGTGCCAGCAGCGTAGACGGAGGAGGAGGTGGGACTGAAGCTTTCTTT.

This clonotype was seen only a few times. The chain has TRBV7-6 and TRBJ1-2, with D tentatively TRBD1 (5 bases). The CDR3 sequence is 15 residues long. Germline assignment: CDR1 SGHVS and CDR2 FNYEAQ. V shed 3 bases and J shed 2 bases, with 13 bases lying between them. CDR3 in DNA: TGTGCCAGCAGCTTGGCTACAGGAAAAAACTATGGCTACACCTTC. This codes for CASSLATGKNYGYTF.

This clonotype was recorded many times. The V gene is TRBV6-2 or TRBV6-3, the J gene TRBJ1-5; a possible D gene is TRBD1 (5 bases). The CDR3 extends over 14 amino acids. Germline values: CDR1 MNHEY, CDR2 SVGEGT. Deletions cut 9 bases from V and 4 bases from J, with 16 bases between. The CDR3 nucleotides read TGTGCCAGTTGGGGCTTGGGGAGGAATCAGCCCCAGCATTTT. This sequence encodes CASWGLGRNQPQHF.

The chain joins TRBV9 to TRBJ2-5; D unresolved. CDR1 and CDR2 (germline): SGDLS, YYNGEE. Trimming left V 3 bases short and J 2 bases short, with 17 bases between. This CDR3 has 16 residues. The CDR3, as DNA: TGTGCCAGCAGCGCGTTCCCCGACCCAGTACAAGAGACCCAGTACTTC. Residues: CASSAFPDPVQETQYF.

This clonotype was observed many times. The V call is TRBV6-5, the J call TRBJ1-1; D is unresolved. V lost 10 bases and J lost 1, with 10 bases in between. Germline V gene lookup returns CDR1 MNHEY and CDR2 SVGAGI. CDR3 length: 12 amino acids. As DNA, the CDR3 is TGTGCCACCTTTCGGGGGAACACTGAAGCTTTCTTT. It yields the protein CATFRGNTEAFF.

V usage is TRBV19 and J usage is TRBJ1-1, with D possibly TRBD1 on 6 matching bases. V lost 3 bases and J lost 6, with 14 bases in between. CDR3 length: 14 residues. Germline V gene lookup returns CDR1 LNHDA and CDR2 SQIVND (reference sequence). The DNA of the CDR3 is TGTGCCAGTAGTATCGGCCCAGGGGTCGCTGAAGCTTTCTTT. Translating it yields CASSIGPGVAEAFF. The full variable domain, completed using reference TRBV19 and TRBJ1-1, is DGGITQSPKYLFRKEGQNVTLSCEQNLNHDAMYWYRQDPGQGLRLIYYSQIVNDFQKGDIAEGYSVSREKKESFPLTVTSAQKNPTAFYLCASSIGPGVAEAFFGQGTRLTVV.

The CDR3 reads CASRIRTAGGIQYF. CDR3 bases: TGTGCCAGTAGAATTAGGACAGCAGGAGGCATTCAGTACTTC. The gene calls are TRBV19 and TRBJ2-4; D is possibly TRBD1 (6 bases). This CDR3 has 14 amino acids. Trimming left V 6 bases short and J 9 bases short, with 18 bases between. Germline assignment: CDR1 LNHDA and CDR2 SQIVND (reference sequence). Using reference TRBV19 and TRBJ2-4 for the parts outside the CDR3, the full variable domain is DGGITQSPKYLFRKEGQNVTLSCEQNLNHDAMYWYRQDPGQGLRLIYYSQIVNDFQKGDIAEGYSVSREKKESFPLTVTSAQKNPTAFYLCASRIRTAGGIQYFGAGTRLSVL.